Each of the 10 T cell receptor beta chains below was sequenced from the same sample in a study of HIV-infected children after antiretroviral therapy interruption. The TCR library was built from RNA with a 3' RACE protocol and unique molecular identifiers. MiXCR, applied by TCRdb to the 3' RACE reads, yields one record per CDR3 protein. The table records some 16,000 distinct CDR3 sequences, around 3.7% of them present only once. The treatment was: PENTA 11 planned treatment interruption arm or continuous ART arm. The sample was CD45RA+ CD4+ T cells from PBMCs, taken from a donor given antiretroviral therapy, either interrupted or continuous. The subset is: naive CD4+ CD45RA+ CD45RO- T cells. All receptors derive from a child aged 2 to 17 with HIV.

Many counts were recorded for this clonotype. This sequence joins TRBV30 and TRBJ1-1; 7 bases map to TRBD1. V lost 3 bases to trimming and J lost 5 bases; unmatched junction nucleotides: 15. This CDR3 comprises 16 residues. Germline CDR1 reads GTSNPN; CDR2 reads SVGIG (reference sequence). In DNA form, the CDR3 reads TGTGCCTGGAGAGGGCGCCGGCTGACAGGGCAAACTGAAGCTTTCTTT. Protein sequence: CAWRGRRLTGQTEAFF.

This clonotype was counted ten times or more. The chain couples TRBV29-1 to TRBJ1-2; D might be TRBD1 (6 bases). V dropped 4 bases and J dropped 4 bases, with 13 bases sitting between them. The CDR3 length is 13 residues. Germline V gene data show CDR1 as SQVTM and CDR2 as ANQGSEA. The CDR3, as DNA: TGCAGCGTTGCTTCCACAGGGAGCTATGGCTACACCTTC. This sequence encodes CSVASTGSYGYTF.

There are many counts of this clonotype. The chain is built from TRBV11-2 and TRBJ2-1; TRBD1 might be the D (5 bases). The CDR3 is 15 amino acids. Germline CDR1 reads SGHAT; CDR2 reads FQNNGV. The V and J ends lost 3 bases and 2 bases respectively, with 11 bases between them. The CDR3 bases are TGTGCCAGCAGCTTTTCTATGGGGCCCTACAATGAGCAGTTCTTC. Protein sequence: CASSFSMGPYNEQFF.

The CDR3 DNA reads TGTGCCAGCGATCGGTCAGCCCTCCAAGAGACCCAGTACTTC. It encodes CASDRSALQETQYF. The J gene is TRBJ2-5, the V gene TRBV2; D uncertain. The germline V gene has CDR1 SNHLY and CDR2 FYNNEI. The V end lost 8 bases, the J end lost 1 base, and 14 bases lay between the germline ends. CDR3 length: 14 amino acids.

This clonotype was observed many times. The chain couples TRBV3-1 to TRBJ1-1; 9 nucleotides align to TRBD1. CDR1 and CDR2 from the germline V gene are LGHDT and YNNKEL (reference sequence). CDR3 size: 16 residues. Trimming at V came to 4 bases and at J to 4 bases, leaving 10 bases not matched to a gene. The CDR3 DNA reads TGTGCCAGCAGCCCGCCCGGGACAGGGTCAAGCACTGAAGCTTTCTTT. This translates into CASSPPGTGSSTEAFF.

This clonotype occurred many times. The CDR3 here is CSALTRQTITEAFF. CDR3 nucleotide sequence: TGCAGTGCCCTAACACGACAGACGATTACTGAAGCTTTCTTT. The chain couples TRBV20-1 to TRBJ1-1, with D possibly being TRBD1 (5 bases). The germline V and J ends were trimmed by 6 bases and 5 bases, with 19 bases remaining between them. There are 14 residues in the CDR3. Looked up from germline, CDR1 is DFQATT and CDR2 is SNEGSKA (reference sequence).

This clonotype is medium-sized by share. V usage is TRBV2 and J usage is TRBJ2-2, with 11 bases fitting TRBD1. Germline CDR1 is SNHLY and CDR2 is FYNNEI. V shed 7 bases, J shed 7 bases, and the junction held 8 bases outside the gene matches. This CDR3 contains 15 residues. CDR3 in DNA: TGTGCCAGCAAGGACAGGGGGCCCTTGAGCGGGGAGCTGTTTTTT. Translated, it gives CASKDRGPLSGELFF.

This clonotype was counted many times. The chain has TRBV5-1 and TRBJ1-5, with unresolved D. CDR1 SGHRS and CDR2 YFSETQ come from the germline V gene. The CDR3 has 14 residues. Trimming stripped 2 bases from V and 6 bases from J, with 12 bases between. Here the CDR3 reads CASSFTGGGQPQHF. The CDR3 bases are TGCGCCAGCAGCTTTACGGGAGGAGGTCAGCCCCAGCATTTT.

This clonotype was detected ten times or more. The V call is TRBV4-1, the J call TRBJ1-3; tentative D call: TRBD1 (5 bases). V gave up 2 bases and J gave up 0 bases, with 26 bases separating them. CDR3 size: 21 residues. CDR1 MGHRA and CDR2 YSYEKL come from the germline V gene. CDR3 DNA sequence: TGCGCCAGCAGCCAAAACGCGCCGGGACTTCTAACCTCGAGCTCTGGAAACACCATATATTTT. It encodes CASSQNAPGLLTSSSGNTIYF.

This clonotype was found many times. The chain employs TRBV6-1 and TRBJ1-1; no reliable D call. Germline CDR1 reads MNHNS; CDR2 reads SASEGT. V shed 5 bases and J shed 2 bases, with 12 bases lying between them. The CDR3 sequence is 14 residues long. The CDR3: CASSSTALNTEAFF. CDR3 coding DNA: TGTGCCAGCAGTTCGACGGCTCTTAACACTGAAGCTTTCTTT.